This TCR beta chain stems from a study of a mutant IDH1 vaccine in newly diagnosed glioma. At the level of the study: With temozolomide cycles, or 4-6 weeks after radiotherapy alone, vaccination was started.

Using immunoSEQ multiplex PCR, the repertoire was profiled, and TCRdb retains in-frame clones only, with some absent. The table records 88,000 or so clones, 65% to 90% of them present only once. This clone was seen more than once but under ten times. Its antigen remains unknown. Time point given: week 23, last vaccination. Each dose of the vaccine consisted of 300 ug of mutant IDH1 20-mer peptide, with topical imiquimod. Diagnosis in the donors showed new WHO grade 3 or 4 astrocytomas that were IDH1-mutant and ATRX-lost. V lost 6 bases, J lost 4 bases, and 18 bases lay in between. Germline V lookup: CDR1 MNHEY, CDR2 SMNVEV (reference sequence). The CDR3 runs to 15 residues.

Sample: PBMCs, taken from a glioma patient whose treatment included an IDH1 peptide vaccine. This sequence originates from a man in his thirties or forties with glioma. Some clones in this sample may be carry-over from other donors' samples. The J gene is TRBJ1-2, the V gene TRBV27, with D unclear. The CDR3 region is CASSPVPGFAYGYTF. For the CDR3, the DNA is TGTGCCAGCAGCCCGGTCCCCGGGTTTGCCTATGGCTACACCTTC.